This T cell receptor (beta chain) was captured by sequencing in a study of shared clonotypes between healthy human individuals. Study overall: Researchers assigned three CD4 naive, three CD4 memory, two CD8 naive and one CD8 memory plate to each donor. Notes on the study in general: In general, naive subsets displayed greater estimated richness than memory subsets did.

The donors were all Caucasian adults (living in Nashville, Tennessee). With respect to this clone: Its antigen is unknown. The same CDR3 also results from other DNA sequences found in this sample.

The repertoire was sequenced with immunoSEQ multiplex PCR; TCRdb's copy has only in-frame clones and lacks some. The data contain roughly 2.4 million clones, around 95% of them singletons. Per the germline V gene, CDR1 is MGHRA and CDR2 is YSYEKL. Trimming removed 0 bases at V and 9 bases at J, with 15 bases between. CDR3 length: 16 residues. The sequencing sample was made of naive CD4+ T cells sorted from blood. The subset here: CD45RA+ positively selected. V and J are TRBV4-1 and TRBJ1-6; D is perhaps TRBD1 (5 bases). This clonotype originated in a man younger than 35 in good health. The CDR3 coding sequence is TGCGCCAGCAGCCAAGACCACACCGGGCAGGGTTCACCCCTCCACTTT. Translation: CASSQDHTGQGSPLHF.